Listed here are 15 T cell receptor beta chains from one sample, sequenced in a study of blood T cell repertoires in COVID-19. Produced via immunoSEQ multiplex PCR; TCRdb's table is partial and in-frame only. The data show roughly 87,000 clones, more than 85% seen once. The sequencing sample was made of peripheral blood. These receptors all stem from a man between 40 and 49 years old with acute or convalescent COVID-19.

The V call is TRBV13, the J call TRBJ2-4; 7 bases match TRBD2. The CDR3 extends over 17 amino acids. V lost 2 bases, J lost 0 bases, and 7 bases stayed unmatched. CDR1 and CDR2 (germline): PRHDT, FYEKMQ (reference sequence). The CDR3 reads CASSLSKGGRAKNIQYF. The CDR3 DNA reads TGTGCCAGCAGCTTAAGTAAGGGCGGGAGAGCCAAAAACATTCAGTACTTC.

This clone came up once. V gene TRBV5-4 combines with J gene TRBJ2-5; 11 bases are shared with TRBD2. This CDR3 is 15 amino acids long. V lost 0 bases, J lost 5 bases, and 3 bases stayed unmatched. CDR1 and CDR2 from the germline V gene are SGHNT and YYREEE (reference sequence). CDR3 residues: CASSLELAGVETQYF. The DNA for the CDR3 is TGTGCCAGCAGCTTGGAACTAGCGGGAGTCGAGACCCAGTACTTC.

This chain joins TRBV19 and TRBJ2-5; D is undetermined. CDR3 length: 14 residues. V lost 2 bases and J 7 bases, leaving 14 bases between the germline ends. CDR1 is LNHDA and CDR2 is SQIVND in the germline V gene (reference sequence). The CDR3 coding sequence is TGTGCCAGTAGTATATCCAACACCCGTCGGACCCAGTACTTC. As protein: CASSISNTRRTQYF.

The rearrangement joins TRBV5-1 to TRBJ1-3; D is undetermined. CDR3 length: 17 residues. The germline V gene encodes CDR1 SGHRS and CDR2 YFSETQ. Between the trimmed V and J ends, which lost 0 bases and 0 bases, there was a span of 13 bases. The CDR3 region is CASSLGLNRYSGNTIYF. CDR3 DNA sequence: TGCGCCAGCAGCTTGGGCCTTAACAGATACTCTGGAAACACCATATATTTT.

This clone occurred once. The chain couples TRBV5-4 to TRBJ2-7, with 10 positions matching TRBD2. The CDR3 length is 17 residues. J lost 2 bases, V lost 3 bases, and 11 bases had no gene match. Per germline, CDR1 SGHNT and CDR2 YYREEE (reference sequence). The CDR3 DNA reads TGTGCCAGCAGCTCAGACCCTAGCGGGAGTGGGGCCTACGAGCAGTACTTC. This gives the protein CASSSDPSGSGAYEQYF.

V and J are TRBV19 and TRBJ2-1; 7 bases align to TRBD2. Germline V gives CDR1 LNHDA, CDR2 SQIVND (reference sequence). The CDR3 is 14 amino acids. After removal of 5 bases from V and 6 bases from J, the junction contained 7 bases not matched to a gene. The DNA for the CDR3 is TGTGCCAGTAGTGTACCGGGACTACGCAATGAGCAGTTCTTC. Its translation is CASSVPGLRNEQFF.

The chain is built from TRBV19 and TRBJ2-5; D may be TRBD2 (5 bases). V gave up 1 base and J gave up 2 bases, with 11 bases separating them. The CDR3 spans 15 residues. The germline CDR1 and CDR2 sequences are LNHDA and SQIVND (reference sequence). The CDR3 coding sequence is TGTGCCAGTAGTATAGTGGTAGCGCCTCAAGAGACCCAGTACTTC. This sequence encodes CASSIVVAPQETQYF.

Here the CDR3 DNA reads TGTGCCAGCAGTCGAGGTGAGGCACCCCTCCACTTT. Translated: CASSRGEAPLHF. The J gene is TRBJ1-6, the V gene TRBV27; no clear D. The V and J ends lost 5 bases and 11 bases respectively, with 10 bases between them. CDR1 and CDR2 (germline): MNHEY, SMNVEV (reference sequence). The CDR3 length is 12 residues.

The chain recombines TRBV18 with TRBJ2-5; 10 bases match TRBD2. V dropped 3 bases and J dropped 5; count of bases not matched to a gene: 9. The V gene's germline CDR1 is KGHSH and CDR2 LQKENI. The CDR3 has 16 residues. The CDR3 DNA is TGTGCCAGCTCACCGTTGAGCGGGGGGGCCTATGAGACCCAGTACTTC. This sequence encodes CASSPLSGGAYETQYF.

The chain joins TRBV5-1 to TRBJ1-1; 8 nucleotides match TRBD1. CDR3 size: 15 residues. V was clipped by 4 bases and J by 6 bases; unmatched bases: 11. The germline CDR1 and CDR2 sequences are SGHRS and YFSETQ. The CDR3 protein is CASSRSSGGEAEAFF. DNA for the CDR3: TGCGCCAGCAGCCGCTCTTCAGGGGGCGAAGCTGAAGCTTTCTTT.

This clone came up once. This chain connects TRBV7-6 to TRBJ2-3; 8 nucleotides line up with TRBD1. CDR1 is SGHVS and CDR2 is FNYEAQ in the germline V gene. This CDR3 comprises 15 residues. Trimming cost V 5 bases and J 4 bases; bases outside gene matches: 8. This CDR3 reads CASSPGLGQADTQYF. The CDR3 nucleotides read TGTGCCAGCAGCCCAGGACTGGGACAGGCAGATACGCAGTATTTT.

The chain is built from TRBV19 and TRBJ1-6; the match to TRBD1 covers 11 bases. CDR3 length equals 16 residues. The germline V gene has CDR1 LNHDA and CDR2 SQIVND (reference sequence). V was clipped by 0 bases and J by 9 bases; unmatched bases: 4. For the CDR3, the DNA is TGTGCCAGTAGTATAGATTCCGGGACAGGGGGTTCACCCCTCCACTTT. This translates into CASSIDSGTGGSPLHF. Based on the CDR3 plus reference TRBV19 and TRBJ1-6, the full variable domain is DGGITQSPKYLFRKEGQNVTLSCEQNLNHDAMYWYRQDPGQGLRLIYYSQIVNDFQKGDIAEGYSVSREKKESFPLTVTSAQKNPTAFYLCASSIDSGTGGSPLHFGNGTRLTVT.

The chain links TRBV5-4 to TRBJ2-1; 11 bases match TRBD2. The CDR3 loop spans 16 amino acids. The junction had 12 bases not matched to a gene; V was cut back by 4 bases and J by 9 bases. Germline loops: CDR1 SGHNT, CDR2 YYREEE (reference sequence). The CDR3 DNA reads as TGTGCCAGCAGCAGGGAGACTAGCGGGGTGGATGGTGAGCAGTTCTTC. Protein product: CASSRETSGVDGEQFF. The variable domain in full, completed from reference TRBV5-4 and TRBJ2-1, reads ETGVTQSPTHLIKTRGQQVTLRCSSQSGHNTVSWYQQALGQGPQFIFQYYREEENGRGNFPPRFSGLQFPNYSSELNVNALELDDSALYLCASSRETSGVDGEQFFGPGTRLTVL.

The CDR3 is CASSIRGTGPQPQHF. The CDR3 DNA follows: TGTGCCAGTAGCATCCGCGGGACAGGGCCTCAGCCCCAGCATTTT. The rearrangement joins TRBV19 to TRBJ1-5; 9 nucleotides line up with TRBD1. Germline V lookup: CDR1 LNHDA, CDR2 SQIVND (reference sequence). Trimming removed 6 bases from V and 6 bases from J; junction bases left unmatched: 9. CDR3 length: 15 residues.

The chain employs TRBV19 and TRBJ1-6; D is possibly TRBD1 (5 bases). CDR3 length: 17 residues. Germline CDR1 is LNHDA and CDR2 is SQIVND (reference sequence). V shed 5 bases and J shed 0 bases, with 14 bases lying between them. CDR3 amino acids: CASSATARSSYNSPLHF. CDR3 nucleotide sequence: TGTGCCAGTAGTGCGACAGCAAGAAGCTCCTATAATTCACCCCTCCACTTT.